This TCR beta chain came from a study of control samples from healthy donors and cancer patients. Clones were read by immunoSEQ multiplex PCR, and TCRdb kept only the in-frame ones, dropping some. The sample lists 150,000 to 200,000 clones, roughly 90% occurring once. This receptor was identified in a man under 40 in good health. The material sequenced was blood.

CDR3: CATTGTQGTGELFF. The CDR3 coding sequence is TGCGCCACTACCGGGACCCAGGGCACCGGGGAGCTGTTTTTT. This sequence joins TRBV5-1 and TRBJ2-2, with D possibly called TRBD1 or TRBD2 (5 bases each). This CDR3 comprises 14 residues. Germline CDR1 SGHRS, CDR2 YFSETQ. The V and J ends lost 9 bases and 4 bases respectively, with 16 bases between them.